The clone carrying this T cell receptor (beta chain) has just a few counts. Its matching antigen is unknown. A library of TCRbeta sequences, prepared with unique molecular identifiers, was generated. TCRdb recomputed calls from the PCR reads with MiXCR, one row per CDR3 protein. The profile shows some 130,000 distinct CDR3 sequences, around 9.8% of them singletons. V gave up 7 bases and J gave up 0 bases, with 13 bases separating them. Per germline, CDR1 MNHNS and CDR2 SASEGT. The CDR3 spans 15 residues. This specimen belongs to a study of T-cell reconstitution after alpha-beta-depleted transplantation in children. Study-wide points: Expanded clones from the graft, numbering several hundred, reportedly supplied alpha-beta T cells about two months after transplant. Fresh T-cell production supplied most of the T-cell counts and diversity seen one year after transplant. Certain patients had high TCRbeta diversity at day 60, and it came from recipient T cells and thymic progenitors that survived.

This sample comprised PBMCs, mostly from graft donor cells, obtained 180 days after TCRalphabeta/CD19-depleted stem cell transplant. The receptor comes from a girl under two years old who had a stem cell transplant for combined immunodeficiency, so the T cells may come from the graft donor. This chain uses TRBV6-1 with TRBJ1-5; D gene ambiguous. CDR3 bases: TGTGCCAGCACCGAAACACGGTATAGCAATCAGCCCCAGCATTTT. It codes for CASTETRYSNQPQHF.